The clone carrying this T cell receptor (beta chain) has more than one count but fewer than ten. Its antigen is currently unknown. As it was prepared, the TCRbeta library received unique molecular identifiers. TCRdb used MiXCR to reprocess the PCR reads, holding one entry per CDR3 protein. The sample has about 1,000,000 distinct CDR3 sequences, 25% to 30% seen once. This specimen belongs to a study of T-cell reconstitution after alpha-beta-depleted transplantation in children. With 2 bases clipped from V and 6 bases from J, the junction kept 6 bases outside the gene matches. This CDR3 has 14 amino acids. Germline-derived CDR1 and CDR2 are KGHSH and LQKENI. Points from the study as a whole: Reports say that about two months after transplant, the alpha-beta T cells came out of several hundred graft clones that had expanded.

The clonotype comes from a boy in the first two years of life who had a stem cell transplant for SCID, so the T cells may come from the graft donor. The chain combines TRBV18 with TRBJ2-7; 8 bases are a match to TRBD2. Sequencing was performed on PBMCs, mostly from graft donor cells, taken 360 days after TCRalphabeta/CD19-depleted stem cell transplant. The CDR3 DNA follows: TGTGCCAGCTCACCATCAGCGGGGGAAGGCGAGCAGTACTTC. Protein sequence: CASSPSAGEGEQYF. Using reference TRBV18 and TRBJ2-7 for the parts outside the CDR3, the full variable domain is NAGVMQNPRHLVRRRGQEARLRCSPMKGHSHVYWYRQLPEEGLKFMVYLQKENIIDESGMPKERFSAEFPKEGPSILRIQQVVRGDSAAYFCASSPSAGEGEQYFGPGTRLTVT.